The following is a T cell receptor beta chain sequence with its context. The same CDR3 also results from other DNA sequences found in this sample. This CDR3 contains 15 residues. Per germline, CDR1 SGHKS and CDR2 YYEKEE (reference sequence). The V and J ends lost 0 bases and 3 bases, in that order; junction bases with no gene match: 2. This sample was taken from a study of blood T cell repertoires in COVID-19. Produced via immunoSEQ multiplex PCR; TCRdb's table is partial and in-frame only. The data contain 150,000 to 200,000 clones, about 82% of them singletons. The clonotype was recovered from a woman in her twenties or thirties with acute or convalescent COVID-19. This chain connects TRBV5-5 to TRBJ1-2, with 10 bases matching TRBD1. Sequencing input: peripheral blood. The CDR3 DNA follows: TGTGCCAGCAGCTTGGGACAGGGGGCCTACTATGGCTACACCTTC. Its translation is CASSLGQGAYYGYTF. Full variable domain (outside the CDR3, taken from reference TRBV5-5 and TRBJ1-2): DAGVTQSPTHLIKTRGQQVTLRCSPISGHKSVSWYQQVLGQGPQFIFQYYEKEERGRGNFPDRFSARQFPNYSSELNVNALLLGDSALYLCASSLGQGAYYGYTFGSGTRLTVV.